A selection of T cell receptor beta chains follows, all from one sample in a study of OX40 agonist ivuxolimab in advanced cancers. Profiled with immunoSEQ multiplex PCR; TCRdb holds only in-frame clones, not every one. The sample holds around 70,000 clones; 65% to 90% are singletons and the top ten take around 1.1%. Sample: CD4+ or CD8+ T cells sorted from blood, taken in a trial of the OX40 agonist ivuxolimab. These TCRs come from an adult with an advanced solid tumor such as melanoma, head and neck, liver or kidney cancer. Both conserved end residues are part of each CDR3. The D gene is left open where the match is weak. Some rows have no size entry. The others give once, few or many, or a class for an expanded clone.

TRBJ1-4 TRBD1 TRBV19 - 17 CASSTTSLQGTREKLFF TGTGCCAGTAGTACAACCTCCCTACAGGGGACTCGGGAAAAACTGTTTTTT
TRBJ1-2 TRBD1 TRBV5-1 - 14 CASRKFTGDAGYTF TGCGCCAGCAGAAAGTTTACAGGGGACGCTGGCTACACCTTC
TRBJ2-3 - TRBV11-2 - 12 CASSLVPDTQYF TGTGCCAGCAGCTTAGTCCCAGATACGCAGTATTTT
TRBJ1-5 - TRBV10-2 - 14 CASSPTDSNQPQHF TGCGCCAGCAGCCCGACAGATAGCAATCAGCCCCAGCATTTT
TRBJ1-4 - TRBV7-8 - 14 CASSPRDLNEKLFF TGTGCCAGCAGCCCCCGGGACCTCAATGAAAAACTGTTTTTT
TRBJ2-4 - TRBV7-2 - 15 CASSSTGLAKNIQYF TGTGCCAGCAGCTCGACAGGTTTAGCCAAAAACATTCAGTACTTC
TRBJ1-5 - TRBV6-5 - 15 CASRTTGSSNQPQHF TGTGCCAGCAGAACCACAGGGAGTAGCAATCAGCCCCAGCATTTT
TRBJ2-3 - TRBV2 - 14 CASWGVFSTDTQYF TGTGCCAGCTGGGGAGTTTTTAGCACAGATACGCAGTATTTT
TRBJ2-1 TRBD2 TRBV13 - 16 CASSPLAGGYRNEQFF TGTGCCAGCAGCCCCCTAGCGGGGGGGTACCGAAATGAGCAGTTCTTC
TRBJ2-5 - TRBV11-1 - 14 CASSVRLQMETQYF TGTGCCAGCAGCGTCCGGCTCCAGATGGAGACCCAGTACTTC
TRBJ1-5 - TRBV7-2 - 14 CASSPYYSNQPQHF TGTGCCAGCAGCCCGTATTATAGCAATCAGCCCCAGCATTTT
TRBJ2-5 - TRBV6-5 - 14 CASSFQGRLGAQYF TGTGCCAGCAGTTTCCAAGGACGGCTAGGGGCCCAGTACTTC
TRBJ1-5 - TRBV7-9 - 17 CASSSAWGGESNQPQHF TGTGCCAGCAGCTCGGCCTGGGGGGGCGAAAGCAATCAGCCCCAGCATTTT
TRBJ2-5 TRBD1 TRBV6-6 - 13 CASSRYRGETQYF TGTGCCAGCAGTCGCTACAGGGGGGAGACCCAGTACTTC
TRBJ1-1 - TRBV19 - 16 CASSPLGDTLNTEAFF TGTGCCAGTAGCCCTCTTGGGGACACGTTGAACACTGAAGCTTTCTTT
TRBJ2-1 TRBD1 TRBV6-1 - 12 CASSPDRGEQFF TGTGCCAGCAGTCCGGACAGGGGTGAGCAGTTCTTC
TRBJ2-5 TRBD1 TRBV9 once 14 CASSQTGGQETQYF TGTGCCAGCAGCCAGACAGGGGGGCAAGAGACCCAGTACTTC
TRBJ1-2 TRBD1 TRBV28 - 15 CASTEQGLRYYGYTF TGTGCCAGCACTGAACAGGGGCTACGGTACTATGGCTACACCTTC
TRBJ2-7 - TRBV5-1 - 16 CASSEGLQGGSYEQYF TGCGCCAGCAGCGAGGGACTCCAAGGAGGATCCTACGAGCAGTACTTC
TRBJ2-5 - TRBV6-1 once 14 CASTFFRGEETQYF TGTGCCAGCACCTTCTTTAGGGGAGAGGAGACCCAGTACTTC
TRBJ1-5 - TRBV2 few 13 CASSVNPYQPQHF TGTGCCAGCAGTGTCAACCCCTATCAGCCCCAGCATTTT
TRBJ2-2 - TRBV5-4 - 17 CASSPRSGEKNTGELFF TGTGCCAGCAGCCCGAGGTCGGGGGAAAAGAACACCGGGGAGCTGTTTTTT
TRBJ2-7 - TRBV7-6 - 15 CASSLDEGATYEQYF TGTGCCAGCAGCTTAGACGAAGGGGCTACCTACGAGCAGTACTTC
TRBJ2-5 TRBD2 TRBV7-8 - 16 CASSLNSGGALETQYF TGTGCCAGCAGCTTAAACAGCGGGGGGGCTTTAGAGACCCAGTACTTC
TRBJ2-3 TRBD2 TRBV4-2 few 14 CASSRGGAEDTQYF TGTGCCAGCAGCCGCGGGGGGGCCGAAGATACGCAGTATTTT
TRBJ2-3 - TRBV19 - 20 CASSIDRFGVFRASTDTQYF TGTGCCAGTAGTATAGATCGCTTCGGCGTTTTCCGGGCTAGCACAGATACGCAGTATTTT
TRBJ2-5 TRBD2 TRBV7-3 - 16 CASSLNSGGALETQYF TGTGCCAGCAGCTTAAACAGCGGGGGGGCTTTAGAGACCCAGTACTTC
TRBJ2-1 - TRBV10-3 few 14 CAISESGDRQEQFF TGTGCCATCAGTGAGTCGGGGGATCGACAAGAGCAGTTCTTC
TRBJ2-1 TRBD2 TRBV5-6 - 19 CASSFGLAGGTTTYNEQFF TGTGCCAGCAGCTTCGGGCTAGCGGGGGGGACGACGACCTACAATGAGCAGTTCTTC
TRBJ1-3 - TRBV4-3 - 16 CASSQEGGGSGNTIYF TGCGCCAGCAGCCAAGAGGGGGGGGGCTCTGGAAACACCATATATTTT